This T cell receptor beta chain was documented in a study of T cell responses to AZD1222 COVID-19 vaccine (dated by TCRdb to about 2021). Turning to the overall study: A total of about 230 trial participants underwent TCR sequencing, of whom some 210 received two doses of AZD1222 and around 26 received two doses of the MenACWY control vaccine. Trial participants were enrolled into age subgroups of 18-55, 56-69 and 70-plus years, which contained around 140, 26 and 57 TCR-sequenced participants, respectively. On the study overall, not on this receptor specifically: Nearly half of unique spike-specific TCRs reportedly recognized epitopes outside regions mutated in the B.1.351 and B.1.1.7 variants. Because no samples from the day 14 peak response were available, repertoires could be characterized only after the peak T cell response. The 56-69-year group was small, and its depth increase did not reach significance, likely because of low power. Vaccine-associated CD4 TCRs spanned the whole spike protein, with dominant responses in regions 160-218 and 743-854. Spike-specific TCR breadth and depth rose significantly after two AZD1222 doses compared with day 0 and with MenACWY recipients. Conclusions about previously exposed vaccinees are limited, since just six AZD1222 recipients were seropositive for SARS-CoV-2 at baseline. Participants were mostly white British and included more females than males, and it was suggested by the authors that clonal diversity may have been underestimated.

Concerning this clone: The antigen it binds to is not known. Base qualities are not recorded, but no much larger clone differs from it by a single base.

CDR1 SGHRS and CDR2 YFSETQ are derived from the germline V gene. Including cysteine and phenylalanine, the CDR3 has 13 amino acids. Only CDR3 DNA remains: 39 bases, in frame from the first base. V is cut by 4 bases and J by 14 bases, and the space between the germline ends is 16 bases. In light of the paper, this sample's time point label describes: about 28 days (+/-7) after the second vaccine dose. AZD1222 recipients given second doses at about 4 weeks or at about 12 weeks were pooled, since spike-specific TCR depth and breadth were not found to differ between the two schedules. The vaccinee samples were drawn from two UK trials, COV001 and COV002, one of which was a single-blind randomized controlled phase 2/3 trial testing AZD1222 (ChAdOx1 nCoV-19) in healthy adults. For TCRbeta chain sequencing, PBMC samples were collected from trial participants at day 0 and at day 28 after the second dose.

The CDR3 regions of human TCRbeta chains were subjected to immunosequencing. In the original analysis: Repertoire TCRs were checked for matches against a reference library of SARS-CoV-2-specific TCRs that had been generated using the MIRA antigen-specificity platform. Breadth was defined as the fraction of unique TCRs that were SARS-CoV-2-associated. Depth was defined as the fraction of total T cells that were SARS-CoV-2-associated. Using the MIRA data, each spike-specific TCR was mapped to the spike region that the TCR reacts to and placed in a CD4 or CD8 class. Log10-transformed breadth and depth values were compared by one-way ANOVA with Sidak's multiple comparisons tests. TCRdb's version of the immuneACCESS table is confined to in-frame rearrangements and falls short of the full clone set. An unresolved V gene accounts for under half of the shortfall where checked; the remainder is of unknown origin. V, J and clone size were drawn from that table, and D and trimming were deduced from the DNA. This sample comprises roughly 150,000 clones, 90% of them detected only once. The ten largest clones represent roughly 6% of the sample.

The receptor's source is an adult who received the AZD1222 COVID-19 vaccine. Sequencing used peripheral blood, obtained 28 days after the second AZD1222 dose. The chain uses TRBV5-1 and TRBJ1-6; the D region possibly corresponds to TRBD1 (5 bases align). The CDR3 protein is CASSLGGFETLHF. The DNA is as follows: TGCGCCAGCAGCCTCGGGGGATTTGAAACCCTCCACTTT.